The TCR beta chain described here comes from a study of circulating and synovial CD4+ cells in juvenile arthritis. This table comes from immunoSEQ multiplex PCR, and its TCRdb copy is limited to in-frame clones, with some not included. The sample has about 36,000 clones; about 94% are singletons. The germline CDR1 and CDR2 sequences are SGHRS and YFSETQ. The ends were cut back, 2 bases at V and 3 bases at J, with 8 bases in the middle. The CDR3 has 13 amino acids. The source of this sequence is a human donor with juvenile idiopathic arthritis. The sequenced sample consisted of CD4+ T cells from blood. The genes are TRBV5-1 and TRBJ2-5; D not certain. As DNA, the CDR3 is TGCGCCAGCAGCTTCCCACAAAAAGAGACCCAGTACTTC. It translates to CASSFPQKETQYF.